This T cell receptor beta chain is drawn from a study of blood T cell repertoires in COVID-19. Authors' methods: Nucleated cell counts were estimated from reference gene primer amplification. Sequenced by immunoSEQ multiplex PCR; TCRdb stores in-frame clones only, minus some. V and J calls and clone size are as listed in that table; D and trimming were resolved from the DNA. In the table there are approximately 170,000 clones, 65% to 90% of which are singletons. The CDR3 has 13 amino acids. Sample: peripheral blood. This chain joins TRBV1 and TRBJ2-7; the table's D call of TRBD1 was not tested on the DNA. TRBV1 is given as a pseudogene. This sequence originates from a man between 45 and 60 years old with active or convalescent COVID-19. The CDR3 loop is CTSSQHQGHEQYF. DNA of the CDR3: TGCACCAGCAGCCAACATCAGGGCCACGAGCAGTACTTC.